What follows are 10 T cell receptor beta chains derived from one specimen sequenced in a study of blood T cell repertoires in COVID-19. Repertoires were generated with immunoSEQ multiplex PCR, while TCRdb's copy carries only in-frame clones and drops some. The sample records around 400,000 clones, approximately 89% being singletons. The sequencing input was peripheral blood. The source is a woman aged 55-70 years with COVID-19, enrolled during active disease.

J is TRBJ1-5 and V is TRBV7-3; the D gene is possibly TRBD1 (5 bases). Germline assignment: CDR1 SGHTA and CDR2 FQGTGA. Trimming removed 4 bases at V and 3 bases at J, with 7 bases between. The length of the CDR3 is 13 residues. The CDR3 loop is CASSSGPNQPQHF. CDR3 nucleotide sequence: TGTGCCAGCAGCTCAGGGCCCAATCAGCCCCAGCATTTT.

This clone was seen many times. The V gene is TRBV27, the J gene TRBJ2-7, with D tentatively TRBD1 (6 bases). V was cut by 4 bases and J by 0 bases, with 10 bases left in between. Germline V gene data show CDR1 as MNHEY and CDR2 as SMNVEV (reference sequence). This CDR3 contains 14 residues. This chain's CDR3 is CASSSFRGSYEQYF. The CDR3 DNA sequence: TGTGCCAGCAGTTCCTTCAGGGGCTCCTACGAGCAGTACTTC.

The chain recombines TRBV11-2 with TRBJ2-1; TRBD2 aligns across 9 bases. The J segment lost 7 bases and the V segment lost 3 bases, leaving 10 bases of the junction unmatched. Germline CDR1 reads SGHAT; CDR2 reads FQNNGV. The CDR3 contains 16 residues. Here the CDR3 reads CASSLSPLAGWNEQFF. CDR3 coding DNA: TGTGCCAGCAGCTTGTCCCCCCTAGCGGGGTGGAATGAGCAGTTCTTC. The whole variable domain, remainder taken from reference TRBV11-2 and TRBJ2-1, is EAGVAQSPRYKIIEKRQSVAFWCNPISGHATLYWYQQILGQGPKLLIQFQNNGVVDDSQLPKDRFSAERLKGVDSTLKIQPAKLEDSAVYLCASSLSPLAGWNEQFFGPGTRLTVL.

V gene TRBV28 combines with J gene TRBJ2-5, with D possibly matching TRBD1 (6 bases). Germline CDR1 MDHEN, CDR2 SYDVKM. The CDR3 is 13 residues long. Trimming cost V 10 bases and J 0 bases, with 12 bases left between them. CDR3 in amino acids: CATTGNYQETQYF. CDR3 bases: TGTGCCACGACAGGCAATTACCAAGAGACCCAGTACTTC. The full variable domain, its missing parts supplied by reference TRBV28 and TRBJ2-5, is DVKVTQSSRYLVKRTGEKVFLECVQDMDHENMFWYRQDPGLGLRLIYFSYDVKMKEKGDIPEGYSVSREKKERFSLILESASTNQTSMYLCATTGNYQETQYFGPGTRLLVL.

The chain employs TRBV28 and TRBJ1-3; D is unclear. This CDR3 comprises 11 residues. Germline CDR1 is MDHEN and CDR2 is SYDVKM. Trimming removed 8 bases at V and 4 bases at J, with 6 bases between. CDR3 DNA sequence: TGTGCCAGCTCGCGGGGAAACACCATATATTTT. Its protein product is CASSRGNTIYF.

The CDR3 spells CASSYGLYF. In DNA, the CDR3 is TGTGCCAGCAGCTATGGACTCTACTTC. This rearrangement joins TRBV5-8 to TRBJ2-4; TRBD2 is a possible D gene (5 bases). Trimming took 3 bases from V and 16 from J, leaving 8 bases between them. Germline V gene sequence: CDR1 SGHTS, CDR2 YDEGEE. This CDR3 has 9 amino acids.

This rearrangement joins TRBV2 to TRBJ2-3, with TRBD1 matching 8 bases. This CDR3 region has 14 residues. Germline V CDR1 and CDR2: SNHLY, FYNNEI. With 7 bases clipped from V and 4 bases from J, the junction kept 7 bases outside the gene matches. CDR3 region: CASTPDRAADTQYF. CDR3 nucleotide sequence: TGTGCCAGCACCCCGGACAGGGCGGCAGATACGCAGTATTTT.

The chain couples TRBV3-1 (or the pseudogene TRBV3-2) to TRBJ2-7; D perhaps matches TRBD2 (6 bases). Germline V gene sequence: CDR1 LGHDT, CDR2 YNNKEL (reference sequence). CDR3 length equals 14 residues. The ends were cut back, 4 bases at V and 3 bases at J, with 13 bases in the middle. The CDR3: CASSLAGTSYEQYF. DNA of the CDR3: TGTGCCAGCAGCCTCGCGGGGACGAGCTACGAGCAGTACTTC.

The chain employs TRBV6-5 and TRBJ1-2; a possible D gene is TRBD1 (6 bases). The CDR3 extends over 15 amino acids. CDR1 and CDR2 (germline): MNHEY, SVGAGI. V was clipped by 5 bases and J by 2 bases, with 15 bases between them. CDR3 protein: CASSITGRFNYGYTF. The CDR3, as DNA: TGTGCCAGCAGTATTACAGGGCGATTCAACTATGGCTACACCTTC.

This chain joins TRBV18 and TRBJ1-1; D may be TRBD1 (5 bases). Trimming took off 5 bases at V and 7 bases at J, with 8 bases between the two ends. This CDR3 is 11 amino acids long. CDR1 KGHSH and CDR2 LQKENI come from the germline V gene. CDR3 residues: CASSKQDEAFF. CDR3 coding DNA: TGTGCCAGCTCAAAACAGGATGAAGCTTTCTTT.